The 10 T cell receptor beta chains in this list originate from one sample, sequenced in a study of regulatory T cells in long-lasting Graves disease. The time point is: persistent/refractory GD, antithyroid drugs over 5 years with positive TRAb. PBMCs provided the RNA from which the TCR library was made. According to the study, TCR beta libraries were built with iRepertoire HTBI primers and CDR3-region Arm-PCR. One entry per CDR3 protein results from TCRdb running MiXCR on the multiplex PCR reads. The data hold 500,000 to 700,000 distinct CDR3 sequences, with 30% observed a single time. Sequences were derived from peripheral blood mononuclear cells (PBMCs), sampled when the disease was refractory, from a patient treated with antithyroid drugs. The receptor set was obtained from a female donor with Graves disease.

This chain uses TRBV7-3 with TRBJ1-5; D unclear. The CDR3 consists of 13 residues. CDR1 SGHTA and CDR2 FQGTGA come from the germline V gene. Trimming took off 0 bases at V and 7 bases at J, with 7 bases between the two ends. The DNA for the CDR3 is TGTGCCAGCAGCTTAACAGGTTTGCAGCCCCAGCATTTT. Protein product: CASSLTGLQPQHF.

The sample holds a few counts of this clonotype. V and J are TRBV6-1 and TRBJ1-2; perhaps TRBD1 as D (5 bases). The CDR3 covers 14 residues. The V end lost 5 bases, the J end lost 4 bases, and 14 bases lay between the germline ends. The germline V gene encodes CDR1 MNHNS and CDR2 SASEGT. CDR3 protein: CASSRGVVVYGYTF. CDR3 DNA: TGTGCCAGCAGTAGGGGTGTGGTAGTCTATGGCTACACCTTC.

The rearrangement links TRBV11-2 to TRBJ2-1, with D possibly TRBD2 on 5 matching bases. V dropped 0 bases and J dropped 9 bases, with 15 bases sitting between them. Germline CDR1 and CDR2: SGHAT and FQNNGV. The CDR3 is 15 amino acids. The CDR3 DNA is TGTGCCAGCAGCTTAGATACTTGGCCGGGGAGTGAGCAGTTCTTC. Its protein product is CASSLDTWPGSEQFF.

The genes are TRBV9 and TRBJ2-7; no clear D. CDR1 is SGDLS and CDR2 is YYNGEE in the germline V gene. This CDR3 contains 15 residues. Trimming took 0 bases from V and 0 from J, leaving 10 bases between them. As DNA, the CDR3 is TGTGCCAGCAGCGTAGACGGCTTAAGCTCCTACGAGCAGTACTTC. This gives the protein CASSVDGLSSYEQYF.

The chain recombines TRBV5-1 with TRBJ2-5; D might be TRBD1 or TRBD2, each matching 6 bases. Trimming took 3 bases from V and 3 from J, leaving 15 bases between them. The CDR3 is made up of 15 amino acids. Germline V gene data show CDR1 as SGHRS and CDR2 as YFSETQ. CDR3 in DNA: TGCGCCAGCAGCTCCCTCACGGGGGACAAAGAGACCCAGTACTTC. Protein: CASSSLTGDKETQYF.

Ten or more counts support this clonotype. The CDR3 coding sequence is TGTGCCAGCAGCCCTGGGGGGGGGCAGGGCACTGAAGCTTTCTTT. It encodes CASSPGGGQGTEAFF. The J gene is TRBJ1-1, the V gene TRBV28; perhaps TRBD1 as D (6 bases). V was clipped by 6 bases and J by 4 bases, with 18 bases between them. The V gene's germline CDR1 is MDHEN and CDR2 SYDVKM. The CDR3 has 15 residues. Drawing the rest from reference TRBV28 and TRBJ1-1, the complete variable domain is DVKVTQSSRYLVKRTGEKVFLECVQDMDHENMFWYRQDPGLGLRLIYFSYDVKMKEKGDIPEGYSVSREKKERFSLILESASTNQTSMYLCASSPGGGQGTEAFFGQGTRLTVV.

This clonotype came up many times. The rearrangement links TRBV28 to TRBJ1-1; 7 positions agree with TRBD1. The CDR3 is 14 residues long. With V trimmed by 6 bases and J by 6 bases, 10 bases remained unmatched. Looked up from germline, CDR1 is MDHEN and CDR2 is SYDVKM. The CDR3 region is CASRTGQRMSEAFF. CDR3 DNA: TGTGCCAGCAGGACGGGACAGCGGATGTCTGAAGCTTTCTTT.

This clonotype was seen once. Sequence at one end of the junction differs from germline and may be a read error. The chain is built from TRBV19 and TRBJ1-1; no definite D call. The germline V gene encodes CDR1 LNHDA and CDR2 SQIVND (reference sequence). This CDR3 comprises 14 residues. In nucleotides, the CDR3 is TGTGCCAGTAGTGTAGGACCCTCGAACGCTGAAGCTTTCTTT. Translated: CASSVGPSNAEAFF.

This clonotype was found many times. This rearrangement joins TRBV28 to TRBJ1-6, with a weak D call TRBD1 (6 bases). Between the trimmed V and J ends, which lost 5 bases and 17 bases, there was a span of 22 bases. The CDR3 spans 14 residues. Germline V lookup: CDR1 MDHEN, CDR2 SYDVKM. CDR3 amino acids: CASSPIWGLAIVHF. Written as DNA, the CDR3 is TGTGCCAGCAGTCCTATATGGGGGCTGGCAATAGTCCACTTT.

This clonotype was recorded a few times. The V and J genes are TRBV29-1 and TRBJ1-1; TRBD1 matches 7 bases. Germline V lookup: CDR1 SQVTM, CDR2 ANQGSEA. The CDR3 length is 12 residues. V lost 7 bases to trimming and J lost 3 bases; unmatched junction nucleotides: 5. CDR3 in amino acids: CSATGEDTEAFF. For the CDR3, the DNA is TGCAGCGCCACAGGGGAAGACACTGAAGCTTTCTTT.